This TCR beta chain stems from a study of blood T cell repertoires in COVID-19. Across the whole study: Samples came from the United States, Italy and Spain, spanning acute and convalescent COVID-19. PBMCs, B-cell-depleted T cells, or T cells provided the cDNA or gDNA that made up the material.

Trimming took 9 bases from V and 6 from J; bases not matched to a gene: 14. The CDR3 is 15 amino acids. CDR1 is SGHRS and CDR2 is YFSETQ in the germline V gene. Data came from immunoSEQ multiplex PCR; TCRdb stores just in-frame clones and leaves some out. The table lists around 430,000 clones, around 88% of them singletons. The V gene is TRBV5-1, the J gene TRBJ1-4; 7 nucleotides align to TRBD1. The sequence derives from a woman in her 50s with COVID-19, enrolled during active disease. The specimen was peripheral blood. The CDR3 is CATSRQGGTDEKLFF. CDR3 sequence (DNA): TGCGCCACCAGTAGACAGGGTGGGACGGATGAAAAACTGTTTTTT.